This T cell receptor (beta chain) originates from a study of T cells in tuberculosis. The CDR3 covers 14 residues. The ends were cut back, 4 bases at V and 3 bases at J, with 9 bases in the middle. Germline CDR1 and CDR2: SGHTA and FQGNSA. The sample's time point: new active TB diagnosis, blood taken before or within 7 days of starting treatment. Clones were read by immunoSEQ multiplex PCR, and TCRdb kept only the in-frame ones, dropping some. The sample carries about 35,000 clones, about 92% recorded once. This sequence was found in an adult with tuberculosis. Some clones in this sample may be carry-over from other donors' samples. Sequences were derived from PBMCs, sampled at tuberculosis diagnosis. V and J are TRBV7-2 and TRBJ1-4; D not certain. In DNA form, the CDR3 reads TGTGCCAGCAGCTCGGGTTGGGCTAATGAAAAACTGTTTTTT. This sequence encodes CASSSGWANEKLFF.